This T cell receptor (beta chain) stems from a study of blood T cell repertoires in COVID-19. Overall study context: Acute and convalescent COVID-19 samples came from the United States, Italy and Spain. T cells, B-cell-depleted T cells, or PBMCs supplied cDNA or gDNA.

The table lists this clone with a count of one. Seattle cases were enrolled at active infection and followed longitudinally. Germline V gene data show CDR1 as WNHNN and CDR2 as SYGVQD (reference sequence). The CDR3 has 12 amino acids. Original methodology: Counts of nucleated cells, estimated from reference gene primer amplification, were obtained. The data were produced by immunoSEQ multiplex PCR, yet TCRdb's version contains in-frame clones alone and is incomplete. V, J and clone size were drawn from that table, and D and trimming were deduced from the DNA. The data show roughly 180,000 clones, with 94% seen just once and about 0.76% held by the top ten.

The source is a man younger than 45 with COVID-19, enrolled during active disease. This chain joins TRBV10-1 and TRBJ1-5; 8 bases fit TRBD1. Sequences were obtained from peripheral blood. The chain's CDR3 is CTIQGGRQPQHF. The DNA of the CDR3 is TGCACGATACAGGGGGGAAGACAGCCCCAGCATTTT.